These 31 T cell receptor beta chains share one sample of origin, sequenced in a study of T cell changes during pregnancy in multiple sclerosis. Libraries were prepared by immunoSEQ multiplex PCR; TCRdb keeps only in-frame clonotypes and omits some of them. The sample carries tens of thousands of clones, almost 95% recorded once. Sample: CD4+ T cells from peripheral blood mononuclear cells, taken in the third trimester of pregnancy. The receptors stem from a female donor with multiple sclerosis, enrolled in a pregnancy study.

The chain is built from TRBV4-2 and TRBJ2-2, with 8 bases aligning to TRBD1. V was clipped by 0 bases and J by 6 bases; unmatched bases: 12. This CDR3 is built from 18 residues. The V gene's germline CDR1 is LGHNA and CDR2 YNFKEQ. The CDR3 region has the DNA TGTGCCAGCAGCCAAGACGTCGGTGGGCAGGGGGCGCCCGGGGAGCTGTTTTTT. Translation gives CASSQDVGGQGAPGELFF.

The V and J genes are TRBV6-1 and TRBJ1-1; 7 bases are a match to TRBD1. Germline CDR1 reads MNHNS; CDR2 reads SASEGT. The V and J ends lost 6 bases and 0 bases, in that order; junction bases with no gene match: 4. This CDR3 comprises 14 residues. CDR3 DNA: TGTGCCAGCAGACCGACAGGGCTGAACACTGAAGCTTTCTTT. It codes for CASRPTGLNTEAFF.

The J gene is TRBJ2-2, the V gene TRBV7-3, with D tentatively TRBD2 (5 bases). CDR1 and CDR2 from the germline V gene are SGHTA and FQGTGA. The CDR3 has 16 amino acids. V dropped 0 bases and J dropped 4 bases, with 12 bases sitting between them. CDR3 DNA sequence: TGTGCCAGCAGCTTAACGTCGGGGAGAGGCACCGGGGAGCTGTTTTTT. It is translated as CASSLTSGRGTGELFF. Combining the CDR3 with reference TRBV7-3 and TRBJ2-2 gives the whole variable domain GAGVSQTPSNKVTEKGKYVELRCDPISGHTALYWYRQSLGQGPEFLIYFQGTGAADDSGLPNDRFFAVRPEGSVSTLKIQRTERGDSAVYLCASSLTSGRGTGELFFGEGSRLTVL.

This chain joins TRBV5-4 and TRBJ2-2, with D possibly being TRBD2 (5 bases). The germline gives CDR1 SGHNT, CDR2 YYREEE (reference sequence). This CDR3 contains 16 residues. The V and J ends lost 1 base and 2 bases respectively, with 12 bases between them. Here the CDR3 DNA reads TGTGCCAGCAGCTTGTTTCCGGGGATAAACACCGGGGAGCTGTTTTTT. Translated, it gives CASSLFPGINTGELFF.

The chain uses TRBV10-1 and TRBJ1-2; possibly TRBD1 for D (6 bases). Germline V CDR1 and CDR2: WNHNN, SYGVQD (reference sequence). The length of the CDR3 is 14 residues. V dropped 6 bases and J dropped 6 bases, with 17 bases sitting between them. The CDR3 here is CASSRGQVGDGYTF. CDR3 coding DNA: TGCGCCAGCAGCAGGGGTCAGGTTGGGGATGGCTACACCTTC.

The V and J genes are TRBV19 and TRBJ2-7; 10 nucleotides match TRBD1. Per germline, CDR1 LNHDA and CDR2 SQIVND (reference sequence). The CDR3 consists of 14 residues. The J segment lost 6 bases and the V segment lost 5 bases, leaving 7 bases of the junction unmatched. CDR3 DNA sequence: TGTGCCAGTAGTCCCGGGACAGGGGCGGGCGAGCAGTACTTC. This gives the protein CASSPGTGAGEQYF.

This chain links TRBV6-6 with TRBJ1-6; weak D call: TRBD1 (5 bases). The CDR3 is 15 amino acids. The germline CDR1 and CDR2 sequences are MNHNY and SVGAGI (reference sequence). The V gene lost 1 base and the J gene lost 12 bases, with 16 bases spanning the gap. This CDR3 is CASSYWQVGEGPLHF. The CDR3 nucleotides are TGTGCCAGCAGTTACTGGCAGGTAGGGGAAGGACCCCTCCACTTT.

CDR3 nucleotide sequence: TGTGCCAGCAGCTTGATATCTCGGAGGCAGTTCTTC. Translating gives CASSLISRRQFF. The rearrangement joins TRBV5-6 to TRBJ2-1, with D unclear. V shed 1 base and J shed 12 bases, with 11 bases lying between them. This CDR3 has 12 residues. Per the germline V gene, CDR1 is SGHDT and CDR2 is YYEEEE.

This chain connects TRBV5-1 to TRBJ1-4; D not resolved. CDR1 SGHRS and CDR2 YFSETQ come from the germline V gene. The CDR3 spans 14 residues. V dropped 5 bases and J dropped 0 bases, with 8 bases sitting between them. DNA of the CDR3: TGCGCCAGCAGTCCAGATGCAACTAATGAAAAACTGTTTTTT. Its translation: CASSPDATNEKLFF. The full variable domain, in which reference TRBV5-1 and TRBJ1-4 provide the parts outside the CDR3, is KAGVTQTPRYLIKTRGQQVTLSCSPISGHRSVSWYQQTPGQGLQFLFEYFSETQRNKGNFPGRFSGRQFSNSRSEMNVSTLELGDSALYLCASSPDATNEKLFFGSGTQLSVL.

The chain links TRBV15 to TRBJ1-4; D gene uncertain. Germline-derived CDR1 and CDR2 are LNHNV and YYDKDF (reference sequence). This CDR3 contains 16 residues. Trimming stripped 3 bases from V and 3 bases from J, with 14 bases between. Here the CDR3 reads CATSRFDGVSNEKLFF. CDR3 coding DNA: TGTGCCACCAGCAGGTTTGACGGGGTGTCTAATGAAAAACTGTTTTTT.

The chain is built from TRBV5-5 and TRBJ2-1; 7 nucleotides line up with TRBD1. The V gene's germline CDR1 is SGHKS and CDR2 YYEKEE (reference sequence). This CDR3 contains 15 residues. V was clipped by 4 bases and J by 3 bases; unmatched bases: 7. CDR3 region: CASSGRDRSYNEQFF. CDR3 coding DNA: TGTGCCAGCAGCGGCCGGGACAGAAGCTACAATGAGCAGTTCTTC. The complete variable domain, with remaining parts taken from reference TRBV5-5 and TRBJ2-1, reads DAGVTQSPTHLIKTRGQQVTLRCSPISGHKSVSWYQQVLGQGPQFIFQYYEKEERGRGNFPDRFSARQFPNYSSELNVNALLLGDSALYLCASSGRDRSYNEQFFGPGTRLTVL.

The rearrangement links TRBV29-1 to TRBJ2-2; D is ambiguous. Trimming shortened V by 3 bases and J by 5 bases, and 10 bases separated the two germline ends. The CDR3 runs 13 residues. Germline-derived CDR1 and CDR2 are SQVTM and ANQGSEA. CDR3 nucleotides: TGCAGCGTTGACGCACACCAAACCGGGGAGCTGTTTTTT. As protein: CSVDAHQTGELFF.

CDR3 DNA: TGTGCCAGTAGTAACCGGGACAGGGGTGTCTATGGCTACACCTTC. Its translation is CASSNRDRGVYGYTF. This chain links TRBV19 with TRBJ1-2, with 10 bases fitting TRBD1. The J segment lost 4 bases and the V segment lost 4 bases, leaving 6 bases of the junction unmatched. Germline values: CDR1 LNHDA, CDR2 SQIVND (reference sequence). The CDR3 covers 15 residues.

This chain joins TRBV5-1 and TRBJ1-3; D not resolved. Germline CDR1 and CDR2: SGHRS and YFSETQ. V lost 2 bases, J lost 0 bases, and 9 bases lay in between. The CDR3 spans 15 residues. Here the CDR3 reads CASSLNTNSGNTIYF. The CDR3 nucleotides read TGCGCCAGCAGCTTAAACACCAACTCTGGAAACACCATATATTTT.

The V call is TRBV30, the J call TRBJ2-7, with no clear D. The CDR3 length is 12 residues. V was cut by 0 bases and J by 3 bases, with 6 bases left in between. From germline, CDR1 is GTSNPN and CDR2 SVGIG (reference sequence). The CDR3 DNA follows: TGTGCCTGGAGTGTCGGAGACTACGAGCAGTACTTC. Translated, it gives CAWSVGDYEQYF.

This clone occurred once. The chain couples TRBV6-8 to TRBJ2-7, with D possibly TRBD2 on 6 matching bases. CDR3 size: 12 residues. V shed 6 bases and J shed 6 bases, with 12 bases lying between them. CDR1 is MNHGY, CDR2 SAAAGT, per germline. CDR3 coding DNA: TGTGCCAGCAGGGCCCTAGCGCGCGAGCAGTACTTC. This encodes CASRALAREQYF.

The V and J genes are TRBV5-1 and TRBJ1-2; D unclear. Germline assignment: CDR1 SGHRS and CDR2 YFSETQ. Deletions cut 4 bases from V and 4 bases from J, with 23 bases between. CDR3 size: 17 residues. CDR3 protein: CASSLSPGNSAPYGYTF. In nucleotides, the CDR3 is TGCGCCAGCAGCCTAAGTCCGGGAAATTCTGCTCCCTATGGCTACACCTTC.

The genes are TRBV5-1 and TRBJ2-1; possible D gene TRBD1, 6 bases. Germline values: CDR1 SGHRS, CDR2 YFSETQ. This CDR3 has 18 amino acids. V lost 1 base, J lost 4 bases, and 21 bases lay in between. CDR3 nucleotide sequence: TGCGCCAGCAGCTTGCAGGGGTTAGCCACTGGCGGGTACAATGAGCAGTTCTTC. Translating it yields CASSLQGLATGGYNEQFF.

The chain carries TRBV7-6 and TRBJ1-6, with D possibly matching TRBD1 (5 bases). This CDR3 is 16 amino acids long. From germline, CDR1 is SGHVS and CDR2 FNYEAQ. Trimming pared 2 bases from V and 7 bases from J, leaving 15 bases between. The CDR3 bases are TGTGCCAGCAGCTTACAGGGCCCACCAGCCAATTCACCCCTCCACTTT. Its translation: CASSLQGPPANSPLHF.

This clone appeared a single time. The chain recombines TRBV2 with TRBJ2-1, with D possibly being TRBD2 (6 bases). This CDR3 is 17 amino acids long. Germline V gene lookup returns CDR1 SNHLY and CDR2 FYNNEI. Trimming shortened V by 5 bases and J by 6 bases, and 23 bases separated the two germline ends. CDR3: CASSHLLASSPLNEQFF. The CDR3 nucleotides are TGTGCCAGCAGTCATCTACTAGCTTCTTCACCCCTCAATGAGCAGTTCTTC.

This clone appeared once. The rearrangement uses TRBV5-1 and TRBJ2-5; TRBD2 matches 9 bases. Germline CDR1 reads SGHRS; CDR2 reads YFSETQ. Germline trimming cut 6 bases from V and 0 bases from J; bases unmatched to any gene: 6. This CDR3 region has 15 residues. The CDR3 reads CASKGLAGYQETQYF. CDR3 DNA: TGCGCCAGCAAGGGTCTAGCGGGATACCAAGAGACCCAGTACTTC. Based on the CDR3 plus reference TRBV5-1 and TRBJ2-5, the full variable domain is KAGVTQTPRYLIKTRGQQVTLSCSPISGHRSVSWYQQTPGQGLQFLFEYFSETQRNKGNFPGRFSGRQFSNSRSEMNVSTLELGDSALYLCASKGLAGYQETQYFGPGTRLLVL.

This chain uses TRBV6-5 with TRBJ1-2; D not certain. The V gene's germline CDR1 is MNHEY and CDR2 SVGAGI. This CDR3 contains 14 residues. V was clipped by 5 bases and J by 5 bases, with 15 bases between them. The CDR3 sequence: CASSDGLLRYGYTF. In nucleotides, the CDR3 is TGTGCCAGCAGTGACGGTCTCCTGCGGTATGGCTACACCTTC.

The rearrangement joins TRBV7-2 to TRBJ2-1; 11 bases agree with TRBD2. V was pared by 5 bases and J by 7 bases, with 10 bases of the junction left unmatched. CDR3 length: 16 amino acids. Looked up from germline, CDR1 is SGHTA and CDR2 is FQGNSA. CDR3 nucleotides: TGTGCCAGCAGCAAAGGGGCGGCTAGCGGGAGGAATGAGCAGTTCTTC. It is translated as CASSKGAASGRNEQFF. Variable domain in full (rest from reference TRBV7-2 and TRBJ2-1): GAGVSQSPSNKVTEKGKDVELRCDPISGHTALYWYRQSLGQGLEFLIYFQGNSAPDKSGLPSDRFSAERTGGSVSTLTIQRTQQEDSAVYLCASSKGAASGRNEQFFGPGTRLTVL.

V and J are TRBV14 and TRBJ1-4; TRBD1 agrees at 8 bases. V was pared by 3 bases and J by 5 bases, with 5 bases of the junction left unmatched. CDR1 and CDR2 from the germline V gene are SGHDN and FVKESK. The CDR3 totals 15 residues. The CDR3, as DNA: TGTGCCAGCAGCCACCGGACAGGGTCAAATGAAAAACTGTTTTTT. Encoded protein: CASSHRTGSNEKLFF. The complete variable domain, with remaining parts taken from reference TRBV14 and TRBJ1-4, reads EAGVTQFPSHSVIEKGQTVTLRCDPISGHDNLYWYRRVMGKEIKFLLHFVKESKQDESGMPNNRFLAERTGGTYSTLKVQPAELEDSGVYFCASSHRTGSNEKLFFGSGTQLSVL.

This CDR3 is CASSLEVTGGPDTQYF. In DNA, the CDR3 is TGCGCCAGCAGCTTGGAGGTGACGGGAGGACCAGATACGCAGTATTTT. The chain uses TRBV5-1 and TRBJ2-3; 7 bases are a match to TRBD2. V shed 0 bases and J 4 bases; nucleotides not matched to a gene: 8. CDR3 length equals 16 residues. Germline V gene data show CDR1 as SGHRS and CDR2 as YFSETQ.

The rearrangement joins TRBV11-2 to TRBJ2-1; 8 positions match TRBD1. V lost 4 bases to trimming and J lost 7 bases; unmatched junction nucleotides: 6. CDR1 is SGHAT, CDR2 FQNNGV, per germline. The CDR3 spans 14 residues. The CDR3 here is CASSSGRGPNEQFF. Here the CDR3 DNA reads TGTGCCAGCAGCTCGGGCAGGGGGCCTAATGAGCAGTTCTTC.

The chain is built from TRBV9 and TRBJ2-2; 7 nucleotides agree with TRBD2. J was trimmed by 3 bases and V by 0 bases; bases with no gene match: 8. The CDR3 spans 17 residues. Germline lookup yields CDR1 SGDLS and CDR2 YYNGEE. Here the CDR3 reads CASSVDLREFHTGELFF. The CDR3 nucleotides read TGTGCCAGCAGCGTAGATCTGCGGGAGTTTCACACCGGGGAGCTGTTTTTT.

The chain recombines TRBV5-1 with TRBJ2-3, with 14 bases identical to TRBD2. From germline, CDR1 is SGHRS and CDR2 YFSETQ. V lost 4 bases and J lost 2; bases outside the gene matches: 6. CDR3 length: 17 amino acids. The CDR3: CASSTGTSGSSTDTQYF. CDR3 coding DNA: TGCGCCAGCAGCACTGGGACTAGCGGGAGTTCCACAGATACGCAGTATTTT.

V is TRBV6-1 and J is TRBJ2-7; the match to TRBD2 covers 9 bases. Germline assignment: CDR1 MNHNS and CDR2 SASEGT. The CDR3 has 16 residues. V shed 2 bases and J 2 bases; nucleotides not matched to a gene: 7. The CDR3 is CASSERAGGRAYEQYF. DNA for the CDR3: TGTGCCAGCAGTGAACGGGCTGGCGGGAGGGCCTACGAGCAGTACTTC.

The V gene is TRBV30, the J gene TRBJ1-1; D uncertain. Looked up from germline, CDR1 is GTSNPN and CDR2 is SVGIG (reference sequence). The V gene lost 4 bases and the J gene lost 1 base, with 10 bases spanning the gap. This CDR3 contains 13 residues. CDR3 sequence reads: CAWTLGRNTEAFF. The CDR3 DNA follows: TGTGCCTGGACCCTCGGGAGGAACACTGAAGCTTTCTTT.

The rearrangement uses TRBV5-5 and TRBJ2-1; TRBD2 agrees at 10 bases. Germline trimming cut 4 bases from V and 3 bases from J; bases unmatched to any gene: 7. Per germline, CDR1 SGHKS and CDR2 YYEKEE (reference sequence). The CDR3 consists of 16 residues. As DNA, the CDR3 is TGTGCCAGCAGCCGCGATGGACTAGCGGACTACAATGAGCAGTTCTTC. Translation gives CASSRDGLADYNEQFF.